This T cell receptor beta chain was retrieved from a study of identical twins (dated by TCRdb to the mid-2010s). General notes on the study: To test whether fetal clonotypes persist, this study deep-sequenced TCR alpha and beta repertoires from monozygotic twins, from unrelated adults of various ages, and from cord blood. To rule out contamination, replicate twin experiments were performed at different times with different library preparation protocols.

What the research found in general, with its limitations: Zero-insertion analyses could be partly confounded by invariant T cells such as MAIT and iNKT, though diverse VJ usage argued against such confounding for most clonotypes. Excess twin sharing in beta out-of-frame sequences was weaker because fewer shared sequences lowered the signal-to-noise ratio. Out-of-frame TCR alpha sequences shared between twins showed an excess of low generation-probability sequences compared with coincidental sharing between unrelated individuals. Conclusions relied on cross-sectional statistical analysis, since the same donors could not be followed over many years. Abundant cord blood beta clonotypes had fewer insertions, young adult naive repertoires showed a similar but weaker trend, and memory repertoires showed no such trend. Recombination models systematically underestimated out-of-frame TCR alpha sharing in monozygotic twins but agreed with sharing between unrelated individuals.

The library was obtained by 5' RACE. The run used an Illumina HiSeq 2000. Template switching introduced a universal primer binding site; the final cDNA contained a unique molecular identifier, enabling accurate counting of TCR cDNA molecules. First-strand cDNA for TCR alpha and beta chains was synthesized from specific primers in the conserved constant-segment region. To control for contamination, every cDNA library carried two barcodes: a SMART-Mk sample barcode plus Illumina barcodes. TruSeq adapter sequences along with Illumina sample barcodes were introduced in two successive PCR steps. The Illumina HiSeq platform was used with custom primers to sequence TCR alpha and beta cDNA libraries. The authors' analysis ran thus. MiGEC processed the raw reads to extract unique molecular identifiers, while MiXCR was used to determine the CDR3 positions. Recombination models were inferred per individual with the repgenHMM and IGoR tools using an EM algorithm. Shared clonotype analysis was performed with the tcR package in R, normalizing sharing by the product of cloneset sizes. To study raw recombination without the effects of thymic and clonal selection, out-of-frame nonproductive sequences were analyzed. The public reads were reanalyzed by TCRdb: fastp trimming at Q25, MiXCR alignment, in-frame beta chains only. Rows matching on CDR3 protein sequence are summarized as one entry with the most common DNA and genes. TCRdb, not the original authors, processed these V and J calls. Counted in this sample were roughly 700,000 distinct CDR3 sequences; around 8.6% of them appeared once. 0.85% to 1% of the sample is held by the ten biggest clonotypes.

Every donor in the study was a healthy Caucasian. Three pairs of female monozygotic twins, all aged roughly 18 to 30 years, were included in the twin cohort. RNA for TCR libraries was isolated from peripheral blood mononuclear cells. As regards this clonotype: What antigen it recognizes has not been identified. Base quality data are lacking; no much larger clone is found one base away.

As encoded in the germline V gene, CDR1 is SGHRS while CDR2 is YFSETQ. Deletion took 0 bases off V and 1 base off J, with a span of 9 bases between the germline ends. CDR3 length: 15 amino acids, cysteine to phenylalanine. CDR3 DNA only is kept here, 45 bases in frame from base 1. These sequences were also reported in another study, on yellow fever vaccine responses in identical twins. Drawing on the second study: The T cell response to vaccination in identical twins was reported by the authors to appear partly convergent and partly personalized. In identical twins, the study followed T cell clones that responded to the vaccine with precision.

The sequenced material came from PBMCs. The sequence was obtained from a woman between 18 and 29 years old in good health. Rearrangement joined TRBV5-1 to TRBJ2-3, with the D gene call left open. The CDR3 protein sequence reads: CASSLEGIGTDTQYF. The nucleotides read TGCGCCAGCAGCTTGGAAGGGATTGGCACAGATACGCAGTATTTT.